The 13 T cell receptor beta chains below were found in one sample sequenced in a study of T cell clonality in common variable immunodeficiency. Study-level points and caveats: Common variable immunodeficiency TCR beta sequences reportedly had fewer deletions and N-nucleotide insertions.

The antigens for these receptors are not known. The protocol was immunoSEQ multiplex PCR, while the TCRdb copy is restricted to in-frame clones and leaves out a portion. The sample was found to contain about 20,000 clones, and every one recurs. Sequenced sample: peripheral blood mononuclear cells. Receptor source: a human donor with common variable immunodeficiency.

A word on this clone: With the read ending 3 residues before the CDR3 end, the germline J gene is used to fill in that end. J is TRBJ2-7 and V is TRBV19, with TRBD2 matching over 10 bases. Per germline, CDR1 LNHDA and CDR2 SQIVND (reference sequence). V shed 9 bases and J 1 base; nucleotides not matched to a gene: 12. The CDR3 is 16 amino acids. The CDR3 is CARRPIPAGGSYEQYF. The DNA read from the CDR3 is TGTGCCAGGCGCCCCATCCCAGCGGGAGGGTCCTACGAG.

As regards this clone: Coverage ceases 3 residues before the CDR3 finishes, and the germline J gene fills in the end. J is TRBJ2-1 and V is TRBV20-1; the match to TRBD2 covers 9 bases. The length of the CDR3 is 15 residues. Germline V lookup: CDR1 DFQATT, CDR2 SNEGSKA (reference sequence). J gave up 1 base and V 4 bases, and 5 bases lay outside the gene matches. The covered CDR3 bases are TGCAGTGCTATCCAAAGCGGGGGGTCCTACAATGAG. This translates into CSAIQSGGSYNE. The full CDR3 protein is CSAIQSGGSYNEQFF.

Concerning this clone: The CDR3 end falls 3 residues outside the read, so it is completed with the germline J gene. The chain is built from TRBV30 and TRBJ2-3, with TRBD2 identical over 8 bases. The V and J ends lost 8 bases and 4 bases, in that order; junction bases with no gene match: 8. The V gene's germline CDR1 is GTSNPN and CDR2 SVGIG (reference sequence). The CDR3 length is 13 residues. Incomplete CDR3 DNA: TGTGCCGGAGGGAGCGGGAGACCAGATACG. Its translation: CAGGSGRPDT. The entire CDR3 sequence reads CAGGSGRPDTQYF.

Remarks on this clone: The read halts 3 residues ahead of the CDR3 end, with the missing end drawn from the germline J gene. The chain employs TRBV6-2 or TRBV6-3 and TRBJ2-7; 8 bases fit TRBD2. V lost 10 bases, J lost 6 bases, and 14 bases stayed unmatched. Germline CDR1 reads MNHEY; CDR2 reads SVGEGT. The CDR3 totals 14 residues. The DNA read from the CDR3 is TGTGCCATCCGAACTAGCGGACACCGGCTCGAG. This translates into CAIRTSGHRLE. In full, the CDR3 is CAIRTSGHRLEQYF.

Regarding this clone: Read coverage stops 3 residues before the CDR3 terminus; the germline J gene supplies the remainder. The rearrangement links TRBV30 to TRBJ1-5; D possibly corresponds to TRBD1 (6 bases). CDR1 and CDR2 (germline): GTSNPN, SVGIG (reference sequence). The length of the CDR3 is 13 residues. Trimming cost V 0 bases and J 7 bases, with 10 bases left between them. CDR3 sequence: CAWSVQGEQPQHF. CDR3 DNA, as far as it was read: TGTGCCTGGAGTGTACAGGGTGAACAGCCC.

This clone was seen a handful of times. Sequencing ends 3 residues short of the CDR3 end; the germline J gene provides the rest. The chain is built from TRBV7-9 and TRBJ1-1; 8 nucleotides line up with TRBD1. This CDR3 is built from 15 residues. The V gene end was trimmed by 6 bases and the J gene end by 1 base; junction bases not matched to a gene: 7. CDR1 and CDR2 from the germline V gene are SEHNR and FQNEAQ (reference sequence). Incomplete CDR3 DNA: TGTGCCAGCAGTTCCCAGGGGGCCGGGAACACTGAA. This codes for CASSSQGAGNTE. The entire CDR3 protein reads CASSSQGAGNTEAFF.

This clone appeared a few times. CDR3: CASGGALFTEAFF. CDR3 bases read: TGTGCCAGTGGTGGGGCTTTATTCACTGAA. The rearrangement uses TRBV19 and TRBJ1-1, with TRBD1 as a possible D gene (5 bases). The DNA ends 3 residues before the CDR3 does, and the rest of the CDR3 is filled in from the germline J gene. Germline loops: CDR1 LNHDA, CDR2 SQIVND (reference sequence). This CDR3 is 13 amino acids long. V was clipped by 8 bases and J by 4 bases, with 14 bases between them.

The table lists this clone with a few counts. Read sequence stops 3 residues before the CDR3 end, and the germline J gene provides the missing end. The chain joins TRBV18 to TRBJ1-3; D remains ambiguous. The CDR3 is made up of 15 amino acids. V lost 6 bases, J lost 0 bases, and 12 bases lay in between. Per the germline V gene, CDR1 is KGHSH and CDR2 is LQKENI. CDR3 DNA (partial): TGTGCCAGCTCTCCAGGACTGGCCTCTGGAAACACC. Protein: CASSPGLASGNT. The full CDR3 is CASSPGLASGNTIYF. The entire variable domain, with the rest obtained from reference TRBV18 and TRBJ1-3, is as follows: NAGVMQNPRHLVRRRGQEARLRCSPMKGHSHVYWYRQLPEEGLKFMVYLQKENIIDESGMPKERFSAEFPKEGPSILRIQQVVRGDSAAYFCASSPGLASGNTIYFGEGSWLTVV.

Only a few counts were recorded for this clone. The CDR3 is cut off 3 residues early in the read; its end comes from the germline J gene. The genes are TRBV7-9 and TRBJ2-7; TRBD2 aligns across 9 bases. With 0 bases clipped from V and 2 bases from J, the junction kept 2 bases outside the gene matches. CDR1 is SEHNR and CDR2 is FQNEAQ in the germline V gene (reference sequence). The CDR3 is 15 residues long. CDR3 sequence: CASSLALAGTYEQYF. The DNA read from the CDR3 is TGTGCCAGCAGCTTAGCACTAGCGGGCACCTACGAG.

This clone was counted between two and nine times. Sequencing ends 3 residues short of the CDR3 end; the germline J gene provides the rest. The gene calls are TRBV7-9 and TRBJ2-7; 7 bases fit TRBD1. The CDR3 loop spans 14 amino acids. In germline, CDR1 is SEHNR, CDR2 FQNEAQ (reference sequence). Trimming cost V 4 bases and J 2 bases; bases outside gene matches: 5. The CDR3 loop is CASSSPGGPYEQYF. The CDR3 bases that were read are TGTGCCAGCAGCTCTCCAGGGGGTCCCTACGAG.

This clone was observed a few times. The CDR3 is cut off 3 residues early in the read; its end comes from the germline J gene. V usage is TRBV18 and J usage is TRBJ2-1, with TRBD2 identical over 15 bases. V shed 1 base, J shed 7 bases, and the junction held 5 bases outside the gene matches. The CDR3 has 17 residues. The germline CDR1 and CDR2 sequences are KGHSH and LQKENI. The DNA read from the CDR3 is TGTGCCAGCTCACCACTTACCGGGACTAGCGGGAGGAATGAG. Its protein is CASSPLTGTSGRNE. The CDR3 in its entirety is CASSPLTGTSGRNEQFF. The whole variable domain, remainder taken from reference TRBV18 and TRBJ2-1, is NAGVMQNPRHLVRRRGQEARLRCSPMKGHSHVYWYRQLPEEGLKFMVYLQKENIIDESGMPKERFSAEFPKEGPSILRIQQVVRGDSAAYFCASSPLTGTSGRNEQFFGPGTRLTVL.

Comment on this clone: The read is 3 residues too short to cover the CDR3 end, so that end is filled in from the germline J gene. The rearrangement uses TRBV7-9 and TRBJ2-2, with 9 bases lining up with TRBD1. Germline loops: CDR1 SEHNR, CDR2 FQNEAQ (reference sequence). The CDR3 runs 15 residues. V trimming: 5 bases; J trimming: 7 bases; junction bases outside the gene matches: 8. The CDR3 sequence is CASSRPGQGHGELFF. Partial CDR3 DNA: TGTGCCAGCAGCAGACCGGGACAGGGCCACGGGGAG. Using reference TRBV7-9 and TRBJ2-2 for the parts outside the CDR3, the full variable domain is DTGVSQNPRHKITKRGQNVTFRCDPISEHNRLYWYRQTLGQGPEFLTYFQNEAQLEKSRLLSDRFSAERPKGSFSTLEIQRTEQGDSAMYLCASSRPGQGHGELFFGEGSRLTVL.

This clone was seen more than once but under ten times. The sequenced CDR3 bases are TGTGCCAGTAGTATCCAGGGGCCTTATTACGAG. Translation gives CASSIQGPYYE. The CDR3 in its entirety is CASSIQGPYYEQYF. The V gene is TRBV19, the J gene TRBJ2-7; tentatively, D is TRBD1 (6 bases). The CDR3 end lies 3 residues beyond the end of the read and is filled in from the germline J gene. The CDR3 is 14 amino acids. Trimming cost V 3 bases and J 4 bases, with 13 bases left between them. Germline V gene sequence: CDR1 LNHDA, CDR2 SQIVND (reference sequence).